This T cell receptor (beta chain) derives from a study of regulatory T cells in long-lasting Graves disease. Findings of the study overall: Study of thyroid tissue was not done, with only peripheral blood studied.

CDR3-region Arm-PCR and iRepertoire HTBI primers produced the TCR beta libraries. TCRdb reanalysed the multiplex PCR reads using MiXCR and keeps one entry per CDR3 protein. The sample lists under 400,000 distinct CDR3 sequences; around 15% were seen once. Details on this clonotype: The target antigen is unknown.

The CDR3 spans 15 residues. Germline lookup yields CDR1 LGHDT and CDR2 YNNKEL (reference sequence). The V and J ends lost 4 bases and 6 bases, in that order; junction bases with no gene match: 6. This sample's time point: newly diagnosed GD, antithyroid drugs for less than 3 months. PBMC RNA served as the TCR library source. In addition, the sample was reused for a study of T cells in Graves' hyperthyroidism and ophthalmopathy. That publication notes: Clinicians diagnosed patients from clinical symptoms, serum thyroxine and TRAb, thyroid ultrasound and orbital computed tomography. First-round RT-PCR of the TCR CDR3 relied on the HTBI primer set. Most expanded thyroid clonotypes above 0.001 also appeared in blood.

The sequence was obtained from a middle-aged man with Graves disease. The chain links TRBV3-1 to TRBJ2-1, with 10 bases lining up with TRBD2. The input for sequencing was peripheral blood mononuclear cells (PBMCs), taken at new diagnosis, from a patient treated with antithyroid drugs. CDR3 sequence (DNA): TGTGCCAGCAGCCCCACGGTAGCGGGGGGCAATGAGCAGTTCTTC. Its protein product is CASSPTVAGGNEQFF.